In this sample, the clone carrying this TCR beta chain turned up a few times. This record belongs to a study of blood T cell repertoires in COVID-19. The repertoire was sequenced with immunoSEQ multiplex PCR; TCRdb's copy has only in-frame clones and lacks some. The table shows about 210,000 clones, with about 82% occurring only once. Germline CDR1 MNHEY, CDR2 SVGEGT. The CDR3 totals 15 residues. Trimming at V came to 5 bases and at J to 6 bases, leaving 8 bases not matched to a gene. A Seattle source enrolled patients during active infection and followed them longitudinally. This TCR was sampled from a woman aged 70-85 years with COVID-19, enrolled during active disease. Sequences were obtained from peripheral blood. J is TRBJ1-2 and V is TRBV6-2 or TRBV6-3; TRBD1 agrees at 11 bases. The CDR3 DNA is TGTGCCAGCAGTGACCTCCGGGACAGGGGGAATGGCTACACCTTC. Translation: CASSDLRDRGNGYTF.